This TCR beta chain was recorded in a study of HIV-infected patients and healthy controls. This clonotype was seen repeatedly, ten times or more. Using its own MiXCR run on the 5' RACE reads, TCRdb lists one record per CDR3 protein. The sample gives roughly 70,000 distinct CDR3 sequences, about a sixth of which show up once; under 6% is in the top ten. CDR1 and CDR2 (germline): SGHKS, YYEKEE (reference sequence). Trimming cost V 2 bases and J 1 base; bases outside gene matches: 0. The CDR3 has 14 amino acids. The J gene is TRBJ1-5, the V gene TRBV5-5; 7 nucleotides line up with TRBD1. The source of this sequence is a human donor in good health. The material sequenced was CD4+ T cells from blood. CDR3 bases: TGTGCCAGCAGCTTACAGGGGAGCAATCAGCCCCAGCATTTT. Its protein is CASSLQGSNQPQHF.